The 32 T cell receptor beta chains below all came from one sample that was sequenced in a study of blood T cell repertoires in COVID-19. Produced via immunoSEQ multiplex PCR; TCRdb's table is partial and in-frame only. The sample shows 250,000 to 350,000 clones, 87% of them seen only once. Sequenced: peripheral blood. These receptor sequences come from a woman in her forties or fifties who had recovered from COVID-19.

Only a few counts were recorded for this clone. V and J are TRBV6-1 and TRBJ2-1; 10 nucleotides agree with TRBD1. Looked up from germline, CDR1 is MNHNS and CDR2 is SASEGT. Trimming removed 4 bases from V and 6 bases from J; junction bases left unmatched: 6. CDR3 length: 15 amino acids. The CDR3 spells CASSAGQGPLNEQFF. The CDR3 nucleotides read TGTGCCAGCAGTGCGGGACAGGGGCCCCTCAATGAGCAGTTCTTC.

The gene calls are TRBV15 and TRBJ2-1; 8 bases line up with TRBD2. In germline, CDR1 is LNHNV, CDR2 YYDKDF (reference sequence). V gave up 0 bases and J gave up 9 bases; unmatched junction bases: 1. This CDR3 has 13 amino acids. CDR3 coding DNA: TGTGCCACCAGCAGAGAGGCGGGAGGTGAGCAGTTCTTC. It encodes CATSREAGGEQFF. Based on the CDR3 plus reference TRBV15 and TRBJ2-1, the full variable domain is DAMVIQNPRYQVTQFGKPVTLSCSQTLNHNVMYWYQQKSSQAPKLLFHYYDKDFNNEADTPDNFQSRRPNTSFCFLDIRSPGLGDTAMYLCATSREAGGEQFFGPGTRLTVL.

The chain has TRBV5-1 and TRBJ2-4; 16 bases agree with TRBD2. In germline, CDR1 is SGHRS, CDR2 YFSETQ. The CDR3 contains 21 residues. V trimming: 4 bases; J trimming: 0 bases; junction bases outside the gene matches: 13. The CDR3 loop is CASSRGPGLAGGILAKNIQYF. DNA of the CDR3: TGCGCCAGCAGCCGAGGACCGGGACTAGCGGGGGGGATACTAGCCAAAAACATTCAGTACTTC.

The chain recombines TRBV19 with TRBJ1-4, with 9 bases that match TRBD1. CDR3 length: 14 residues. CDR1 and CDR2 from the germline V gene are LNHDA and SQIVND (reference sequence). The J segment lost 7 bases and the V segment lost 6 bases, leaving 6 bases of the junction unmatched. DNA of the CDR3: TGTGCCAGTAGCAAAGAGGACAGGGGTGAAAAACTGTTTTTT. Protein: CASSKEDRGEKLFF.

This chain joins TRBV19 and TRBJ2-3; D is undetermined. V was pared by 6 bases and J by 0 bases, with 10 bases between. From germline, CDR1 is LNHDA and CDR2 SQIVND (reference sequence). The CDR3 has 14 residues. CDR3 sequence: CASRRMMSTDTQYF. Here the CDR3 DNA reads TGTGCCAGTAGGCGGATGATGAGCACAGATACGCAGTATTTT.

As to this clone: The sample has other DNA sequences that encode this CDR3 too. The rearrangement joins TRBV29-1 to TRBJ1-6; TRBD1 matches 8 bases. V trimming: 7 bases; J trimming: 7 bases; junction bases outside the gene matches: 3. This CDR3 is built from 12 residues. The germline V gene encodes CDR1 SQVTM and CDR2 ANQGSEA. Written as DNA, the CDR3 is TGCAGCGCCAGACAGGGGAATTCACCCCTCCACTTT. This gives the protein CSARQGNSPLHF.

The genes are TRBV7-8 and TRBJ2-2; 7 bases match TRBD1. The CDR3 contains 15 residues. V lost 5 bases to trimming and J lost 6 bases; unmatched junction nucleotides: 9. In germline, CDR1 is SGHVS, CDR2 FQNEAQ. The DNA for the CDR3 is TGTGCCAGCAGCATAAGGGAGCAGGGGGCCGGGGAGCTGTTTTTT. It specifies CASSIREQGAGELFF.

The chain recombines TRBV6-2 or TRBV6-3 with TRBJ2-5; TRBD2 might be the D (5 bases). The CDR3 has 12 residues. The germline V gene encodes CDR1 MNHEY and CDR2 SVGEGT. Between the trimmed V and J ends, which lost 2 bases and 5 bases, there was a span of 6 bases. The CDR3 bases are TGTGCCAGCAGTTACATAGCGGAGACCCAGTACTTC. Protein sequence: CASSYIAETQYF.

The chain joins TRBV28 to TRBJ1-1, with TRBD1 identical over 7 bases. Germline V gene sequence: CDR1 MDHEN, CDR2 SYDVKM. This CDR3 contains 13 residues. Germline trimming cut 6 bases from V and 9 bases from J; bases unmatched to any gene: 10. CDR3 coding DNA: TGTGCCAGCAGCGCGACAGGGTTGACACAAGCTTTCTTT. Encoded protein: CASSATGLTQAFF.

The chain recombines TRBV28 with TRBJ2-7; a weak D match, TRBD1 (6 bases). Looked up from germline, CDR1 is MDHEN and CDR2 is SYDVKM. The CDR3 consists of 16 residues. V lost 4 bases, J lost 5 bases, and 21 bases lay in between. The CDR3 sequence: CASSSPGITGSHEQYF. The CDR3 region has the DNA TGTGCCAGCAGTTCCCCGGGAATAACAGGGTCCCACGAGCAGTACTTC.

The rearrangement links TRBV12-3 or TRBV12-4 to TRBJ1-1; D might be TRBD1 (6 bases). Trimming removed 8 bases from V and 1 base from J, with 11 bases in between. CDR3 length: 13 residues. As DNA, the CDR3 is TGTGCCAGCGCCAGGGGTCGGAACACTGAAGCTTTCTTT. Encoded protein: CASARGRNTEAFF.

The chain couples TRBV2 to TRBJ2-3; perhaps TRBD2 as D (6 bases). CDR1 is SNHLY, CDR2 FYNNEI, per germline. The CDR3 is 16 amino acids. Trimming left V 2 bases short and J 6 bases short, with 18 bases between. CDR3 DNA sequence: TGTGCCAGCAGTGAATTCGTTAGCGGAGGCAGTGATACGCAGTATTTT. It encodes CASSEFVSGGSDTQYF.

This clone came up a few times. The chain combines TRBV6-5 with TRBJ1-1, with 7 nucleotides matching TRBD1. The CDR3 is 14 amino acids. V gave up 7 bases and J gave up 1 base; unmatched junction bases: 6. Per germline, CDR1 MNHEY and CDR2 SVGAGI. The CDR3 reads CASIITGANTEAFF. The DNA of the CDR3 is TGTGCCAGCATTATTACAGGGGCGAACACTGAAGCTTTCTTT.

The V call is TRBV10-1, the J call TRBJ2-7; possibly TRBD1 for D (6 bases). V was cut by 6 bases and J by 1 base, with 13 bases left in between. CDR3 length: 14 amino acids. Germline V gene data show CDR1 as WNHNN and CDR2 as SYGVQD (reference sequence). CDR3 protein: CASRPDRGSYEQYF. The CDR3 DNA reads TGCGCCAGCAGACCGGACAGAGGGTCCTACGAGCAGTACTTC.

The genes are TRBV28 and TRBJ2-5; maybe TRBD1 (5 bases). The CDR3 loop spans 14 amino acids. Germline V gene data show CDR1 as MDHEN and CDR2 as SYDVKM. V dropped 5 bases and J dropped 1 base, with 11 bases sitting between them. CDR3 region: CASSKQDRQETQYF. In DNA, the CDR3 is TGTGCCAGCAGTAAACAGGACCGCCAAGAGACCCAGTACTTC.

This clone was recorded many times. This sample also contains other DNA sequences that code for the same CDR3. The CDR3 DNA reads TGCGCCAGCAGCTTGACTAGCGGGAGCTCCTACAATGAGCAGTTCTTC. Encoded protein: CASSLTSGSSYNEQFF. The J gene is TRBJ2-1, the V gene TRBV5-1; 11 nucleotides agree with TRBD2. Germline lookup yields CDR1 SGHRS and CDR2 YFSETQ. With 1 base clipped from V and 0 bases from J, the junction kept 0 bases outside the gene matches. The CDR3 contains 16 residues.

The V and J genes are TRBV6-2 or TRBV6-3 and TRBJ2-1; 9 positions agree with TRBD1. The CDR3 is 15 amino acids. Germline CDR1 MNHEY, CDR2 SVGEGT. Unmatched junction bases numbered 17, after V lost 6 bases and J lost 14 bases. CDR3 sequence reads: CASSSSRTGVLGEFF. Written as DNA, the CDR3 is TGTGCCAGCAGCTCAAGCCGGACAGGGGTCCTAGGGGAGTTCTTC.

V is TRBV11-2 and J is TRBJ2-1; possible D gene TRBD1, 6 bases. Germline CDR1 is SGHAT and CDR2 is FQNNGV. The CDR3 totals 13 residues. V lost 4 bases to trimming and J lost 5 bases, with 9 bases between them. CDR3 sequence: CASSSDRNNEQFF. CDR3 DNA sequence: TGTGCCAGCAGCTCGGACAGAAACAATGAGCAGTTCTTC.

The chain has TRBV5-5 and TRBJ2-2; unclear D gene. Looked up from germline, CDR1 is SGHKS and CDR2 is YYEKEE (reference sequence). With 4 bases removed from V and 7 bases from J, the gap between germline ends came to 8 bases. CDR3 length equals 12 residues. The CDR3 loop is CASSPPRGELFF. The CDR3 DNA is TGTGCCAGCAGCCCCCCTCGCGGGGAGCTGTTTTTT.

V usage is TRBV3-1 (or the pseudogene TRBV3-2) and J usage is TRBJ2-2, with TRBD1 matching over 8 bases. The J segment lost 0 bases and the V segment lost 4 bases, leaving 7 bases of the junction unmatched. The CDR3 extends over 17 amino acids. Germline lookup yields CDR1 LGHDT and CDR2 YNNKEL (reference sequence). The CDR3 DNA follows: TGTGCCAGCAGCCGCGGACAGGGTTTGGCGAACACCGGGGAGCTGTTTTTT. Its protein is CASSRGQGLANTGELFF.

The V gene is TRBV12-3 or TRBV12-4, the J gene TRBJ2-4; 10 bases fit TRBD1. The trim removed 4 bases at V and 7 bases at J, leaving 1 base unmatched. CDR3 length: 13 residues. CDR3 in amino acids: CASSWGQGNIQYF. In DNA, the CDR3 is TGTGCCAGCAGTTGGGGACAGGGGAACATTCAGTACTTC.

This CDR3 reads CASSPTGGVGTEAFF. CDR3 sequence (DNA): TGTGCCAGCAGTCCGACAGGGGGCGTTGGGACTGAAGCTTTCTTT. The rearrangement joins TRBV28 to TRBJ1-1, with TRBD1 matching over 10 bases. There are 15 residues in the CDR3. J lost 5 bases, V lost 5 bases, and 8 bases had no gene match. Germline V gene sequence: CDR1 MDHEN, CDR2 SYDVKM.

The chain couples TRBV11-2 to TRBJ2-5; TRBD2 might be the D (6 bases). This CDR3 is 14 amino acids long. V lost 5 bases to trimming and J lost 2 bases, with 12 bases between them. Germline lookup yields CDR1 SGHAT and CDR2 FQNNGV. The CDR3, as DNA: TGTGCCAGCAGCCAGGGAGGTTTACAAGAGACCCAGTACTTC. Translating it yields CASSQGGLQETQYF. The full variable domain, its missing parts supplied by reference TRBV11-2 and TRBJ2-5, is EAGVAQSPRYKIIEKRQSVAFWCNPISGHATLYWYQQILGQGPKLLIQFQNNGVVDDSQLPKDRFSAERLKGVDSTLKIQPAKLEDSAVYLCASSQGGLQETQYFGPGTRLLVL.

The chain combines TRBV5-1 with TRBJ1-2; D is possibly TRBD1 (6 bases). This CDR3 has 14 residues. Deletions cut 3 bases from V and 4 bases from J, with 13 bases between. Looked up from germline, CDR1 is SGHRS and CDR2 is YFSETQ. In nucleotides, the CDR3 is TGCGCCAGCAGCTCAAACCAGGACAGCTATGGCTACACCTTC. The encoded protein is CASSSNQDSYGYTF.

V gene TRBV3-1 (or the pseudogene TRBV3-2) combines with J gene TRBJ1-2; 11 bases align to TRBD1. The CDR3 is made up of 19 amino acids. The J segment lost 4 bases and the V segment lost 2 bases, leaving 15 bases of the junction unmatched. CDR1 and CDR2 from the germline V gene are LGHDT and YNNKEL (reference sequence). DNA for the CDR3: TGTGCCAGCAGCCAACCCCCCCCGGGACAGGGGGAAGGTGGCTATGGCTACACCTTC. Translation gives CASSQPPPGQGEGGYGYTF.

The V gene is TRBV27, the J gene TRBJ2-1, with 11 bases fitting TRBD2. Germline loops: CDR1 MNHEY, CDR2 SMNVEV (reference sequence). J lost 3 bases, V lost 8 bases, and 9 bases had no gene match. This CDR3 contains 16 residues. Written as DNA, the CDR3 is TGTGCCAGCTTCCGGGCTAGCGGGAGGCGCTACAATGAGCAGTTCTTC. This sequence encodes CASFRASGRRYNEQFF.

The chain employs TRBV19 and TRBJ1-5; D perhaps matches TRBD1 (6 bases). Germline V gives CDR1 LNHDA, CDR2 SQIVND (reference sequence). The CDR3 length is 15 residues. Between the trimmed V and J ends, which lost 4 bases and 6 bases, there was a span of 16 bases. The CDR3 DNA sequence: TGTGCCAGTAGTAATATGGCGACAGGAAGTCAGCCCCAGCATTTT. This codes for CASSNMATGSQPQHF.

Regarding this clone: This same CDR3 is encoded by further DNA sequences in the sample. This chain joins TRBV18 and TRBJ2-1, with 8 bases aligning to TRBD2. With V trimmed by 3 bases and J by 6 bases, 7 bases remained unmatched. The CDR3 spans 15 residues. Germline lookup yields CDR1 KGHSH and CDR2 LQKENI. The CDR3 region has the DNA TGTGCCAGCTCACCCCCGAGCGGGAGAGGCAATGAGCAGTTCTTC. Protein sequence: CASSPPSGRGNEQFF.

The chain couples TRBV5-6 to TRBJ1-2, with a possible D match to TRBD1 (6 bases). Germline V gene lookup returns CDR1 SGHDT and CDR2 YYEEEE. The CDR3 runs to 15 residues. V gave up 0 bases and J gave up 5 bases, with 14 bases separating them. CDR3 in DNA: TGTGCCAGCAGCTTGGATCAGGGGCCCAGGTATGGCTACACCTTC. It yields the protein CASSLDQGPRYGYTF.

The chain couples TRBV28 to TRBJ1-3; D unresolved. Trimming left V 2 bases short and J 2 bases short, with 7 bases between. The CDR3 consists of 14 residues. Germline V gene lookup returns CDR1 MDHEN and CDR2 SYDVKM. This chain's CDR3 is CASSLGPAGNTIYF. CDR3 bases: TGTGCCAGCAGTTTAGGGCCGGCTGGAAACACCATATATTTT. Using reference TRBV28 and TRBJ1-3 for the parts outside the CDR3, the full variable domain is DVKVTQSSRYLVKRTGEKVFLECVQDMDHENMFWYRQDPGLGLRLIYFSYDVKMKEKGDIPEGYSVSREKKERFSLILESASTNQTSMYLCASSLGPAGNTIYFGEGSWLTVV.

The rearrangement joins TRBV4-1 to TRBJ2-1, with a possible D match to TRBD1 (6 bases). Germline V lookup: CDR1 MGHRA, CDR2 YSYEKL. The germline V and J ends were trimmed by 4 bases and 3 bases, with 22 bases remaining between them. The CDR3 runs to 18 residues. The chain's CDR3 is CASSPREPGQMLYNEQFF. The DNA of the CDR3 is TGCGCCAGCAGCCCCCGAGAACCGGGACAAATGCTCTACAATGAGCAGTTCTTC.

This clone was recorded once. J is TRBJ2-2 and V is TRBV28; TRBD1 aligns across 8 bases. There are 14 residues in the CDR3. With 8 bases clipped from V and 6 bases from J, the junction kept 8 bases outside the gene matches. From germline, CDR1 is MDHEN and CDR2 SYDVKM. The CDR3: CASSPRGPSGELFF. As DNA, the CDR3 is TGTGCCAGCTCGCCCAGGGGGCCCTCCGGGGAGCTGTTTTTT.